This is a list of T cell receptor beta chains from one sample in a study of cytomegalovirus exposure and HLA in healthy donors. Assay used: immunoSEQ multiplex PCR; TCRdb lists only in-frame clones, some missing. This sample has 220,000 or so clones, with over 65% found just once. Sequencing was carried out using PBMCs. All receptors come from a woman aged 18 to 35 in good health and CMV-seronegative. Each CDR3 is given without its conserved first and last residue. The size entry is marked missing in some rows and otherwise reads once, few, many or a size class.

V gene	clone size	J gene	CDR3 protein
TRBV9	.	TRBJ2-3	ASSARTSGGTSTDTQY
TRBV6-6	.	TRBJ1-5	ASTAQGIGQPQH
TRBV6-1	once	TRBJ2-7	ASRGGTSGSYEQY
TRBV29-1	.	TRBJ2-6	SVLHRGSNVLT
TRBV5-6	few	TRBJ2-7	ASSYEGQIDYEQY
TRBV18	.	TRBJ2-7	ASSPDSWDEQY
TRBV18	.	TRBJ2-3	ASSLSPADTQY
TRBV5-1	.	TRBJ2-2	ASSVGGEGTGELF
TRBV9	.	TRBJ1-6	ASSVSGEYGSPLH
TRBV19	.	TRBJ2-1	ASGEATYNEQF
TRBV5-1	.	TRBJ2-5	ASSVEGQGFQETQY
TRBV4-2	.	TRBJ2-1	ASSQATQSSYNEQF
TRBV27	.	TRBJ2-1	ASRPGLAGGAEF
TRBV5-1	.	TRBJ2-7	ASSLASRDRASYEQY
TRBV27	.	TRBJ2-7	ASSISRDRGREQY
TRBV29-1	.	TRBJ1-1	SVAGQGPGTEAF
TRBV7-8	.	TRBJ2-7	ASSPGGRSSYEQY
TRBV2	.	TRBJ1-1	ASSDRGLLAF
TRBV7-9	.	TRBJ1-5	ASSLGGSGNQPQH
TRBV7-8	.	TRBJ2-1	ASSLGSGQGYGNEQF
TRBV6-5	.	TRBJ2-1	ASSYSTASGNAQF
TRBV9	.	TRBJ1-4	ASSPVGQGAKS
TRBV28	.	TRBJ1-4	ASSLKGEDEKLF
TRBV30	.	TRBJ1-4	AWTQGASEKLF